This TCR beta chain derives from a study of T cells in Graves' hyperthyroidism and ophthalmopathy. Study outcomes and limitations: Most thyroid clonotypes with frequency above 0.001 were detected in blood. In validation, the model predicted ophthalmopathy. These predictions came a median approximately six months before onset.

Criteria for exclusion of patients were uncontrolled infection, other autoimmune disease, pregnancy or lactation. CDR3 size: 15 residues. The V and J ends lost 4 bases and 7 bases, in that order; junction bases with no gene match: 8. Germline CDR1 reads KGHDR; CDR2 reads SFDVKD. RNA transcripts provided the source from which TCR beta CDR3 regions were amplified. A set of HTBI primers served as the primers for a first-round RT-PCR of the TCR CDR3. TCRdb reprocessed the multiplex PCR reads with MiXCR, giving one entry per CDR3 protein. The repertoire holds about 520,000 distinct CDR3 sequences, with roughly a quarter as singletons. With respect to this clonotype: What it binds is unknown.

This clonotype was sampled from a woman aged 25-40 years with Graves' ophthalmopathy. This rearrangement joins TRBV24-1 to TRBJ2-2, with TRBD2 matching over 7 bases. The sequenced material came from blood. Written as DNA, the CDR3 is TGTGCCACCAGTGAGGCGGCGGGAGAAGTCGGGGAGCTGTTTTTT. As protein: CATSEAAGEVGELFF.